This paragraph covers one T cell receptor (beta chain) sequence. There is no known antigen for this receptor. Nothing much larger sits one base from this clone, and base qualities are not available. The entire amount of isolated RNA was reverse transcribed using the High Capacity cDNA Reverse Transcription Kit, so the sequenced TCRB transcripts were expressed ones. Deep immunoSEQ sequencing was applied to naive, central memory and regulatory T cell samples, giving an average of approximately 3.8 million total reads per sample. Sorted cells were lysed in RLT buffer, and RNA was extracted using DNase-treated RNeasy Micro or Mini kits according to cell number. Each cell subset was processed on its own to prevent cross-contamination, while patient and healthy donor samples were processed together. TCRB sequences were amplified from cDNA with the immunoSEQ multiplex PCR, producing 87-bp fragments spanning the CDR3 region. Sequencing of the amplicons was done on the Illumina HiSeq platform. Per the original workflow: PCR bias was computationally corrected using synthetic template baselines, reads within Hamming distance 2 were collapsed, and singletons that could not be merged were discarded. Reads were aligned to IMGT to assign V, D and J genes, CDR3 length, and insertions or deletions at six rearrangement sites. Within each subset, clonotype counts were normalized to sorted cell number, after which true diversity and Gini coefficients were computed with the tcR R package. Repertoire sharing was quantified using the overlap coefficient calculated on TCRB nucleotide sequences. Out-of-frame TCRB sequences from naive cells were analyzed to stand in for the pre-selection repertoire. Held by TCRdb, this immuneACCESS table contains in-frame sequences only and omits some clones. Under half of the omission traces to an unresolved V gene where checked; the cause of the rest is unknown. That table is the source of V, J and clone size, and D and trimming were worked out from the DNA. The sample contains some 360,000 clones, roughly a fifth of them found a single time. Under 0.05% of the sample comes from the top ten.

Between the V and J ends, shortened by 0 bases and 2 bases respectively, the junction contains 9 bases. The germline V gene yields SGDLS for CDR1 and YYNGEE for CDR2. The CDR3 measures 14 amino acids from cysteine to phenylalanine. Only CDR3 DNA is held: 42 bases, read in frame from base 1. These data belong to a study of beta chain features in type 1 diabetes (dated by TCRdb to 2017 to 2018). Study-level background: No differences in mean age, gender distribution, total cell number or subset yield were found between patients and healthy donors. A total of roughly 110 million sorted cells were examined across all samples, and the number of cells per subset was strongly correlated with RNA yield. In the study, recently diagnosed type 1 diabetes patients and matched healthy donors were compared on the TCRB repertoires of their sorted circulating CD4+ T cell subsets. Regulatory and stem cell-like memory subsets were isolated from only 8 patients and about 8 healthy donors, whereas naive and central memory subsets came from all 30 or so donors.

The paper as a whole reports these results and caveats: Type 1 diabetes patients showed a moderate but significant shortening of TCRB CDR3 length in all four CD4+ subsets. Fewer insertions and more nucleotide deletions at VDJ recombination sites were observed in patients with type 1 diabetes, implying thymic rearrangement abnormalities. PCR might favor shorter templates, but patient and control samples were amplified and corrected together, so any skew would affect both groups equally. Only small numbers of individuals were included in the HLA sub-analyses, which left unresolved whether HLA type had any influence on TCRB rearrangement. Naive, central memory and regulatory TCRB repertoires appeared to be more similar among patients than among healthy donors. Because cDNA rather than genomic DNA was sequenced, highly expressing activated cells could have been over-represented, although no difference in activation and CD3 levels was found between groups.

Each donor gave one peripheral blood draw, around 0.12 L on average, collected into heparinised tubes. Using a panel that included CD45RO, CCR7, CD25, CD127, CD95 and CD27, naive, central memory, regulatory and stem cell-like memory CD4+ T cells were sorted on a BD FACSAria II. Every sorted population had a purity above 95%. PBMCs were separated immediately by Lymphoprep density gradient centrifugation and were stained directly, without being cultured. To minimize batch effects, samples were stained and sorted in pairs, one healthy donor with one patient per experiment. The material sequenced was naive CD4+ T cells from blood. Per the publication, the cell subset or site label means: true naive CD4+ T cells. This TCR was recovered from a woman under 30 in good health. The V and J segments used are TRBV9 and TRBJ2-7, with a tentative D gene TRBD2 over 5 matching bases. Here is the DNA: TGTGCCAGCAGCGTAGGCGGAGGCACCTACGAGCAGTACTTC. Translated, it reads CASSVGGGTYEQYF.